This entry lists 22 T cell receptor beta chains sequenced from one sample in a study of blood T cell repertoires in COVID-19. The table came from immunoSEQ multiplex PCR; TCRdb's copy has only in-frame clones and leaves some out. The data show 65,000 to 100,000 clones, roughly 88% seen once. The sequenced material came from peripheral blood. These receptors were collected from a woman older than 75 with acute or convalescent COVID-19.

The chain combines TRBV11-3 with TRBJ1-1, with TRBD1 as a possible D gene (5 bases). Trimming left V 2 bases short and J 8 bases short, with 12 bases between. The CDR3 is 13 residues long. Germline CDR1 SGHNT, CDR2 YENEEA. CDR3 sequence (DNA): TGTGCCAGCAGCTTAAGCAACGGGGGAGAAGCTTTCTTT. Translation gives CASSLSNGGEAFF.

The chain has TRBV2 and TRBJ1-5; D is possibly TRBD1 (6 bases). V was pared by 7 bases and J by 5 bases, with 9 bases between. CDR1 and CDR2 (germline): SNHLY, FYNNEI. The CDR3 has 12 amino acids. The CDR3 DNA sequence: TGTGCCAGCAATAAGGGGGATCAGCCCCAGCATTTT. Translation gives CASNKGDQPQHF.

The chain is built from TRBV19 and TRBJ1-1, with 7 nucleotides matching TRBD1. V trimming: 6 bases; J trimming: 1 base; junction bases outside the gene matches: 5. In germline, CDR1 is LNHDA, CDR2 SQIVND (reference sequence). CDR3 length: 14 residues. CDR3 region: CASSDRVGNTEAFF. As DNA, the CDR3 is TGTGCCAGTAGCGACAGGGTTGGGAACACTGAAGCTTTCTTT. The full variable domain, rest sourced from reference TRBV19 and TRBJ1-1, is DGGITQSPKYLFRKEGQNVTLSCEQNLNHDAMYWYRQDPGQGLRLIYYSQIVNDFQKGDIAEGYSVSREKKESFPLTVTSAQKNPTAFYLCASSDRVGNTEAFFGQGTRLTVV.

CDR3 nucleotide sequence: TGTGCCAGCAGTCGAGGGTGGCAATACAATGAGCAGTTCTTC. Its translation: CASSRGWQYNEQFF. The chain recombines TRBV7-2 with TRBJ2-1, with D possibly TRBD2 on 5 matching bases. This CDR3 region has 14 residues. Germline CDR1 is SGHTA and CDR2 is FQGNSA. The V gene lost 6 bases and the J gene lost 4 bases, with 13 bases spanning the gap.

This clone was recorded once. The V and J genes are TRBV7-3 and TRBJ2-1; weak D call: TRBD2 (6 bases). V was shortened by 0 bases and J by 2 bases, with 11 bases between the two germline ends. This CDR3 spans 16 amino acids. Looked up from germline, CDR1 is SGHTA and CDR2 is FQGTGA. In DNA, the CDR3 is TGTGCCAGCAGCTTAACGGGAGCGGGTACCTACAATGAGCAGTTCTTC. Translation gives CASSLTGAGTYNEQFF.

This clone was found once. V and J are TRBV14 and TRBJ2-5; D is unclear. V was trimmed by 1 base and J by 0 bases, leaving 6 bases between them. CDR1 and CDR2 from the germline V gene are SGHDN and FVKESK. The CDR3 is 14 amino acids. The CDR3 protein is CASSQGPNQETQYF. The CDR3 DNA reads TGTGCCAGCAGCCAAGGGCCAAACCAAGAGACCCAGTACTTC.

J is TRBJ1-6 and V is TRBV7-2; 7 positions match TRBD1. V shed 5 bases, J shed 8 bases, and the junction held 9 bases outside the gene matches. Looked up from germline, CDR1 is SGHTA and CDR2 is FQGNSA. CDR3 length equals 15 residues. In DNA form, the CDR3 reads TGTGCCAGCAGCCTAGTGGTAGGGGGCGATTCACCCCTCCACTTT. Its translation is CASSLVVGGDSPLHF.

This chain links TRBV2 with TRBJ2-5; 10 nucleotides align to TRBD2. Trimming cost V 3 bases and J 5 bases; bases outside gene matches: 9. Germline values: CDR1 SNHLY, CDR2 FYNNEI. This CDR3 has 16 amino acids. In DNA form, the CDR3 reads TGTGCCAGCAGTGAGGGAGCGGGAGGGCCGGGGGAGACCCAGTACTTC. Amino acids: CASSEGAGGPGETQYF.

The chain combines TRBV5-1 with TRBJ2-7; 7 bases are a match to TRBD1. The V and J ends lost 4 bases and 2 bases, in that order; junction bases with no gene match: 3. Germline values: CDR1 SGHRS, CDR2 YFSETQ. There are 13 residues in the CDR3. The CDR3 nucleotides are TGCGCCAGCAGCCGGGACAGCGCCTACGAGCAGTACTTC. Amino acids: CASSRDSAYEQYF. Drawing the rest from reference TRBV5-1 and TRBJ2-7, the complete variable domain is KAGVTQTPRYLIKTRGQQVTLSCSPISGHRSVSWYQQTPGQGLQFLFEYFSETQRNKGNFPGRFSGRQFSNSRSEMNVSTLELGDSALYLCASSRDSAYEQYFGPGTRLTVT.

The CDR3 bases are TGTGCCAGTAGTATTAGAGTGGCCTACGAGCAGTACTTC. It translates to CASSIRVAYEQYF. The J gene is TRBJ2-7, the V gene TRBV19; no clear D. This CDR3 contains 13 residues. Trimming took off 3 bases at V and 2 bases at J, with 8 bases between the two ends. Germline-derived CDR1 and CDR2 are LNHDA and SQIVND (reference sequence).

DNA of the CDR3: TGTGCCAGCAGCCAAGGAGGGGGCATCTATAATTCACCCCTCCACTTT. This translates into CASSQGGGIYNSPLHF. This chain links TRBV3-1 (or the pseudogene TRBV3-2) with TRBJ1-6, with 7 nucleotides matching TRBD1. CDR1 LGHDT and CDR2 YNNKEL come from the germline V gene (reference sequence). The CDR3 consists of 16 residues. Trimming removed 1 base from V and 3 bases from J; junction bases left unmatched: 3.

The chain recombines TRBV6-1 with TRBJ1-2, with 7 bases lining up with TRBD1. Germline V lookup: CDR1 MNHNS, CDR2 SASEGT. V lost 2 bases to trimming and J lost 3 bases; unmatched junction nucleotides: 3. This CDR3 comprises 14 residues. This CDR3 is CASSERTGDYGYTF. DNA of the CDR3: TGTGCCAGCAGTGAAAGGACAGGCGACTATGGCTACACCTTC.

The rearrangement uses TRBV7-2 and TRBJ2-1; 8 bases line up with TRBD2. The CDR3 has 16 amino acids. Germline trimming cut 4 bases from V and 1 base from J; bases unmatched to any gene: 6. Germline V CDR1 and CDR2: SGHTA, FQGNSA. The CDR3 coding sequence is TGTGCCAGCAGCTCGGGAGGGGGGAGATCCTACAATGAGCAGTTCTTC. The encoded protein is CASSSGGGRSYNEQFF.

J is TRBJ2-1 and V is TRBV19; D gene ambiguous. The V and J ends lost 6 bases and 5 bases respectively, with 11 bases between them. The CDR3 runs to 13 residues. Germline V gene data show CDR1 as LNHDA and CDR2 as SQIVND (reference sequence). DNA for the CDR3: TGTGCCAGTAGGCCGCCCCGAGACAATGAGCAGTTCTTC. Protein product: CASRPPRDNEQFF.

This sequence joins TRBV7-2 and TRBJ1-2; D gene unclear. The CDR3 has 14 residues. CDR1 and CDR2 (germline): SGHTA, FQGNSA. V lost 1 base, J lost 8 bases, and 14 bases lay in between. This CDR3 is CASSLGQAIRGYTF. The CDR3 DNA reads TGTGCCAGCAGCTTAGGGCAGGCTATTCGGGGCTACACCTTC.

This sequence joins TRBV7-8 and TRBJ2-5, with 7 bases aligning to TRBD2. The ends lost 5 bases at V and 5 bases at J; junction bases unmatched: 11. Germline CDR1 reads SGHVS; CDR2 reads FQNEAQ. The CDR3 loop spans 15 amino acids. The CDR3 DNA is TGTGCCAGCAGCCGCGGCGGGAGTGGAAGGGAGACCCAGTACTTC. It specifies CASSRGGSGRETQYF.

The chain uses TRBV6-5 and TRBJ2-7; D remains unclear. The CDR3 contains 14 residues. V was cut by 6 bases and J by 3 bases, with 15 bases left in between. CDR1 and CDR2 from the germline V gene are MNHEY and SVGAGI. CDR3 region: CASRSEQLNYEQYF. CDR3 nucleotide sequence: TGTGCCAGCAGGTCGGAGCAGTTAAACTACGAGCAGTACTTC.

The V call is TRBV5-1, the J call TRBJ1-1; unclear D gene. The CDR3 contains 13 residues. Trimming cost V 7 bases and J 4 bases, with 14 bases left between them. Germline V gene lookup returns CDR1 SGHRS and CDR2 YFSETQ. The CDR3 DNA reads TGCGCCAGCGGGAGACTAACGGGCACTGAAGCTTTCTTT. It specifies CASGRLTGTEAFF.

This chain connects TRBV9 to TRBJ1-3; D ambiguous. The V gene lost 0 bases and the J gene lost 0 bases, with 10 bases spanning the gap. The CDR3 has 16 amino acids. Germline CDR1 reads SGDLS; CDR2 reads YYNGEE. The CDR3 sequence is CASSVAGSISGNTIYF. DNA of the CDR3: TGTGCCAGCAGCGTAGCAGGTTCGATCTCTGGAAACACCATATATTTT.

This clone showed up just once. This chain's CDR3 is CAMGEQGKGFRGGYTF. The CDR3 DNA follows: TGTGCCATGGGGGAGCAGGGGAAGGGCTTCCGTGGAGGCTACACCTTC. The V and J genes are TRBV10-3 and TRBJ1-2; the D gene is possibly TRBD1 (6 bases). The germline V gene has CDR1 ENHRY and CDR2 SYGVKD. This CDR3 has 16 amino acids. Between the trimmed V and J ends, which lost 9 bases and 8 bases, there was a span of 28 bases.

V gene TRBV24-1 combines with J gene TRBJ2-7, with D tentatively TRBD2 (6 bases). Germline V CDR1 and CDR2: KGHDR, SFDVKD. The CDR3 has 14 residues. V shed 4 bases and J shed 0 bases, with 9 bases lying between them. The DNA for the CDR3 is TGTGCCACCAGTGACCGGACTACCTCCTACGAGCAGTACTTC. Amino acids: CATSDRTTSYEQYF.

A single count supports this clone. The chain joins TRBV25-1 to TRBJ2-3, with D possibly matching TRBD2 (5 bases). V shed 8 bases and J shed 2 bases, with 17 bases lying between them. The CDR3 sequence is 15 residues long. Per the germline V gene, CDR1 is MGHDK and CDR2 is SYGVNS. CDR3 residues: CASGRASSLTDTQYF. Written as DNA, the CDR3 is TGTGCCAGCGGGCGGGCCTCCTCCCTCACAGATACGCAGTATTTT.